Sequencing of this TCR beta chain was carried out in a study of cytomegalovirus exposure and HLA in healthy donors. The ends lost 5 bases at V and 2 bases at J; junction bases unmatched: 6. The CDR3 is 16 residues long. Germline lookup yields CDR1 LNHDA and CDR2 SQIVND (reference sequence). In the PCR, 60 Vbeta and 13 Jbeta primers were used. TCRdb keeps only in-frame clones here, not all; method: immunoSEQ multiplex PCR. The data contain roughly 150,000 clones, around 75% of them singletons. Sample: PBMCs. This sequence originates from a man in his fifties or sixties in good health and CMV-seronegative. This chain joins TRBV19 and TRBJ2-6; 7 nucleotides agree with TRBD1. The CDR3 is CASSGYTGAGANVLTF. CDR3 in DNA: TGTGCCAGTAGTGGATACACAGGGGCTGGGGCCAACGTCCTGACTTTC.